This T cell receptor (beta chain) stems from a study of T cell responses to AZD1222 COVID-19 vaccine. CDR1 and CDR2 (germline): SGHAT, FQNNGV. This CDR3 has 15 residues. After removal of 7 bases from V and 5 bases from J, the junction contained 6 bases not matched to a gene. Only in-frame clones appear in the TCRdb table, and some are missing; sequencing was by immunoSEQ multiplex PCR. This table has around 150,000 clones, roughly 92% appearing once. Study-wide findings and caveats: Nearly half of unique spike-specific TCRs reportedly avoided B.1.351 and B.1.1.7 mutated regions.

This clone was seen only once. Antigen: not known. The TCR originated in an adult in good health. The V call is TRBV11-2, the J call TRBJ2-5; 14 bases align to TRBD2. The sequencing used peripheral blood, collected on day 0 of AZD1222 vaccination. CDR3 in DNA: TGTGCCAGCAACGGGGGACTAGCGGGGGTTGAGACCCAGTACTTC. Translated, it gives CASNGGLAGVETQYF.